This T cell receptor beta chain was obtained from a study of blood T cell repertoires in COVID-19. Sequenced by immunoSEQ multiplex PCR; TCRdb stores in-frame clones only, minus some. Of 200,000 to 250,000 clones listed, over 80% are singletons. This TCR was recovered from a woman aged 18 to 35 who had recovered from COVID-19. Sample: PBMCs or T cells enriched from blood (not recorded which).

In DNA, the CDR3 is TGTGCCAGCAGTCGTGCTGGAGGAGATACTGAAGCTTTCTTT. It encodes CASSRAGGDTEAFF. This sequence joins TRBV6-2 or TRBV6-3 and TRBJ1-1; D gene unclear. Germline loops: CDR1 MNHEY, CDR2 SVGEGT. V gave up 5 bases and J gave up 5 bases, with 15 bases separating them. CDR3 length: 14 residues.